This TCR beta chain came from a study of T cells in Graves' hyperthyroidism and ophthalmopathy. Study information: Peripheral blood was taken when the disease was first diagnosed, before any treatment began.

The ends were cut back, 9 bases at V and 0 bases at J, with 11 bases in the middle. This CDR3 contains 13 residues. Looked up from germline, CDR1 is LNHDA and CDR2 is SQIVND (reference sequence). Concerning this clonotype itself: What it recognizes is unknown.

Whole-study results and caveats: Ophthalmopathy was model-predicted a median around 6.7 months pre-onset. Blood also showed most of the thyroid clonotypes that were expanded above 0.001.

Extraction of PBMCs used about 9.2 ml of fresh peripheral blood. RNA transcripts yielded amplified TCR beta CDR3 regions. With the HTBI primer set, the TCR CDR3 went through a first round of RT-PCR. TCRdb passed the multiplex PCR reads through MiXCR, listing each CDR3 protein once. The sample contains 730,000 or so distinct CDR3 sequences, around a sixth of which appear only once. The clonotype was recovered from a woman between 45 and 65 years old with Graves' hyperthyroidism that later progressed to Graves' ophthalmopathy. The chain couples TRBV19 to TRBJ1-2; unclear D gene. Sequenced material: blood. CDR3 sequence: CASTIGPNYGYTF. The DNA of the CDR3 is TGTGCCAGCACGATAGGCCCTAACTATGGCTACACCTTC.